This T cell receptor beta chain derives from a study of PD-L1 blockade in urothelial cancer listed by TCRdb under 2017. Turning to the overall study: All patients started therapy in the mid-2010s and received atezolizumab 1,200 mg intravenously every 3 weeks. About 90% of the roughly 29 patients were identified as males with urothelial cancer of bladder origin, and a prior smoking history was reported by 18 of 29 patients. An ECOG performance status of 0 or 1 was recorded for the patients, and 0 to 3 prior chemotherapy regimens had been received by the patients. Blood samples were analyzed 3 weeks after the start of treatment (second dose) and 6 weeks after the start of treatment. Blood samples gave a median of around 140,000 T cells and tens of thousands of unique TCRs, with a median clonality of approximately 0.08. Somatic, immune and clinical correlates of response to PD-L1 blockade with atezolizumab in urothelial cancer were the focus of an exploratory multi-omic analysis. Pretreatment tumor samples and matched peripheral blood, collected serially before and after atezolizumab treatment, underwent TCR sequencing. Durable clinical benefit was defined as a progression-free survival longer than 6 months, and TCR features were additionally tested against progression-free survival and overall survival. In the same patients who had TCR sequencing, pretreatment tumors also underwent whole exome sequencing and RNA sequencing. Durable clinical benefit was achieved by nine patients but not by the remaining 20. Pretreatment blood TCR-seq was available for about 27 patients, at least one posttreatment blood collection was obtained for 25 or so patients, and tumor TCR-seq was available for 25 or so patients. Overall study results and their limits: Small sample size (n of about 30) and many exploratory analyses mean the results are intended to be hypothesis-generating. Greater expansion of tumor-associated TCR clones in peripheral blood 3 weeks after the start of treatment was observed in patients with durable benefit (n of about 21, p = 0.022). Improved progression-free and overall survival was found to be associated with pretreatment peripheral blood TCR clonality below the median.

Synthetic TCR analog templates were spiked into each PCR to estimate absolute template abundance from read counts. The immunoSEQ assay used bias-controlled V and J gene primers to amplify TCRbeta CDR3 regions from genomic DNA. Sequencing of rearranged TCRbeta segments was performed at approximately 20X coverage. Processing in the source paper ran as follows. Sequencing errors were corrected by clustering, and CDR3s were annotated against IMGT so that V, D and J genes could be assigned. Only productive TCRbeta rearrangements were used in downstream analyses, excluding out-of-frame or stop-codon sequences. Clonality was calculated as one minus the Shannon entropy normalized by the log of the number of unique productive sequences. Clones differing between time points or between blood and tumor were identified using Fisher's exact test with Benjamini-Hochberg correction, with an adjusted p below 0.01 applied as the threshold. As stored in TCRdb, this immuneACCESS dataset retains in-frame rearrangements with V and J assigned. A fraction of the clones does not appear; measured against another copy, unresolved V genes explain less than half of the discrepancy, and the remainder lacks a known reason. Clone size and the V and J calls come from that table; the DNA yielded D and trimming. This sample comprises tens of thousands of clones, about four fifths of them detected only once. The ten largest clonotypes hold more than 9% of the sample.

With regard to this clone: Its specific antigen is unknown. It has no much larger one-base neighbor in the sample; base qualities were not kept.

This sample's time point label indicates: pretreatment peripheral blood. The cohort comprised 30 or so patients with locally advanced or metastatic urothelial carcinoma treated at Memorial Sloan Kettering on a trial protocol. Peripheral blood mononuclear cells were collected from each patient pretreatment and during treatment, giving between 1 and 8 total time points per patient. The Qiagen DNeasy Blood extraction kit was used to purify genomic DNA from total PBMCs and from tumor samples. PBMCs were collected pretreatment and during treatment, and were isolated and stored as previously described. The sample in question was PBMCs, obtained around atezolizumab (anti-PD-L1) treatment. This TCR was recovered from a man in his 70s with urothelial cancer.

CDR3 region: CASINRVDYGYTF. The nucleotide sequence is given as TGTGCCAGCATTAACAGGGTGGACTATGGCTACACCTTC. The sequence is built from TRBV2 and TRBJ1-2; tentative D gene TRBD1, with 6 bases matching. The CDR3 holds 13 amino acids from the cysteine to the phenylalanine. The kept DNA is CDR3 alone, 39 bases in frame from the first base. V is reduced by 7 bases and J by 3 bases, leaving a spacing of 12 bases between them. According to the germline V gene, CDR1 reads SNHLY and CDR2 reads FYNNEI.